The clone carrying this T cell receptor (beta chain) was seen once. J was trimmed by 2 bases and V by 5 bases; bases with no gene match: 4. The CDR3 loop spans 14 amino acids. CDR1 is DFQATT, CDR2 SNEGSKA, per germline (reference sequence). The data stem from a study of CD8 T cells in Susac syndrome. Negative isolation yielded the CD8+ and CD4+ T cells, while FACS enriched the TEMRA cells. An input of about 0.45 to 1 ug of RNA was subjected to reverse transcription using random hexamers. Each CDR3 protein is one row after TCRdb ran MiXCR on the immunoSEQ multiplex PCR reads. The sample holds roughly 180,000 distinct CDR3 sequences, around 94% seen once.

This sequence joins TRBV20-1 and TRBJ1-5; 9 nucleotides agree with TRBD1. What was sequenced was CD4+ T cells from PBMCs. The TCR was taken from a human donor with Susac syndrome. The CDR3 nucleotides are TGCAGTGCTGGGACAGGGATGGGCAATCAGCCCCAGCATTTT. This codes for CSAGTGMGNQPQHF.